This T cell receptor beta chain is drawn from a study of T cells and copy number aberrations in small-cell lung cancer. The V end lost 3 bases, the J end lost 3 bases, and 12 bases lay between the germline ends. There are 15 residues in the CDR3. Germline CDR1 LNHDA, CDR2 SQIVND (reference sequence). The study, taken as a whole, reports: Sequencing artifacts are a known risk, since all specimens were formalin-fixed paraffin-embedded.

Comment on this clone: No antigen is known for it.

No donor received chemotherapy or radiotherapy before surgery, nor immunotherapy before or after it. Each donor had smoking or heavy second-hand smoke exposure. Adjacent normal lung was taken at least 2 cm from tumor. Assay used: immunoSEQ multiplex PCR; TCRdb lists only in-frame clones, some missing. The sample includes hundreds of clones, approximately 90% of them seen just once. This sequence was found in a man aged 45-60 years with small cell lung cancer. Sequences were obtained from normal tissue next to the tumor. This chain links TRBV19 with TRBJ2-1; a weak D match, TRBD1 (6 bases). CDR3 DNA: TGTGCCAGTAGTATGTCTGGGGGCCTCTACAATGAGCAGTTCTTC. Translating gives CASSMSGGLYNEQFF.